Below, one TCR beta chain is given with its context. The antigen is undetermined. This specimen belongs to a study of T cell responses to AZD1222 COVID-19 vaccine. General study points: At 160-218 and 743-854, vaccine-associated CD4 TCRs were dominant, and they spanned spike. At baseline, just 6 or 7 AZD1222 recipients tested seropositive. In a largely white British group with more females than males, clonal diversity was possibly underestimated.

Sequencing was performed with immunoSEQ multiplex PCR; in TCRdb, only in-frame clones are kept and a portion is missing. The repertoire holds over 50,000 clones, with 89% as singletons. The clonotype was recovered from an adult who received the AZD1222 COVID-19 vaccine. The starting material was peripheral blood, obtained 28 days after the second AZD1222 dose.

CDR3 protein: CASSLSGGSYEQYF. In nucleotides, the CDR3 is TGTGCCAGTAGTCTGTCGGGAGGGTCCTACGAGCAGTACTTC. This sequence joins TRBV19 and TRBJ2-7, with TRBD2 identical over 8 bases. The CDR3 covers 14 residues. Looked up from germline, CDR1 is LNHDA and CDR2 is SQIVND (reference sequence). The V gene end was trimmed by 5 bases and the J gene end by 1 base; junction bases not matched to a gene: 4.